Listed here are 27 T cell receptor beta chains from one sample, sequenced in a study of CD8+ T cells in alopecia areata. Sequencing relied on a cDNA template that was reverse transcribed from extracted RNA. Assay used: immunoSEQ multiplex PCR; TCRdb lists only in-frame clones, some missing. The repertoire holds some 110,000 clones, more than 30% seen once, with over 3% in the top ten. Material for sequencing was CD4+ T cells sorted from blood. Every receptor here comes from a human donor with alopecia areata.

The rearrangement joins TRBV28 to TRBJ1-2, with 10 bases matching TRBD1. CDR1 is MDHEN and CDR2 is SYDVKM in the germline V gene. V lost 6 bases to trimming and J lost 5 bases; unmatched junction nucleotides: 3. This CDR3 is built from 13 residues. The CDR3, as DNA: TGTGCCAGCAGGCCGGGACAGGGGTATGGCTACACCTTC. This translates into CASRPGQGYGYTF.

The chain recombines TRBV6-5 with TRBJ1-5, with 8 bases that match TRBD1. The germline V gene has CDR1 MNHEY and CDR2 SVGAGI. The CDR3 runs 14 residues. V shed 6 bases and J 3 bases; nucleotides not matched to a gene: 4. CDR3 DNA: TGTGCCAGCAGCCGGACAGGGTTCAATCAGCCCCAGCATTTT. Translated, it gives CASSRTGFNQPQHF.

As DNA, the CDR3 is TGCAGCGTTGAAGATCACTATGAGCAGTTCTTC. It encodes CSVEDHYEQFF. V gene TRBV29-1 combines with J gene TRBJ2-1; the D is unclear. Trimming stripped 0 bases from V and 8 bases from J, with 5 bases between. CDR1 is SQVTM, CDR2 ANQGSEA, per germline. The CDR3 runs 11 residues.

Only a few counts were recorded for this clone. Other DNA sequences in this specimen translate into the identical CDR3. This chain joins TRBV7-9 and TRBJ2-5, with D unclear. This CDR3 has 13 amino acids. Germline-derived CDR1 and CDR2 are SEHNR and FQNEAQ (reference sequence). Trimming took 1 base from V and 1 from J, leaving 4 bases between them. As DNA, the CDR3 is TGTGCCAGCAGCTTAGGTGTCCAAGAGACCCAGTACTTC. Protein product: CASSLGVQETQYF.

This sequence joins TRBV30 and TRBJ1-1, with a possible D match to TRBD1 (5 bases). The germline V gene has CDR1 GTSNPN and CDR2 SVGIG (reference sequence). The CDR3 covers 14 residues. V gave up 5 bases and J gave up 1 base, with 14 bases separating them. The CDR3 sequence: CAWDLGLQNTEAFF. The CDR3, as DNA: TGTGCCTGGGACCTGGGGCTACAGAACACTGAAGCTTTCTTT. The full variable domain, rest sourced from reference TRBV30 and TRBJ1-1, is SQTIHQWPATLVQPVGSPLSLECTVEGTSNPNLYWYRQAAGRGLQLLFYSVGIGQISSEVPQNLSASRPQDRQFILSSKKLLLSDSGFYLCAWDLGLQNTEAFFGQGTRLTVV.

CDR3 coding DNA: TGTGCCAGCAGCTCCCAGGGGAACACCGGGGAGCTGTTTTTT. Translating it yields CASSSQGNTGELFF. This rearrangement joins TRBV7-3 to TRBJ2-2; D may be TRBD1 (5 bases). CDR1 and CDR2 from the germline V gene are SGHTA and FQGTGA. The V and J ends lost 4 bases and 1 base respectively, with 7 bases between them. This CDR3 region has 14 residues.

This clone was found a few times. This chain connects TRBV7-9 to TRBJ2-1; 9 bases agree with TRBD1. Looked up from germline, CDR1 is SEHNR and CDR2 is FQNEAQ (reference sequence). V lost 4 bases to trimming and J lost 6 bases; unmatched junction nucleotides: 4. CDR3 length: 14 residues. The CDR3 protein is CASSSGTGLNEQFF. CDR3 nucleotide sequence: TGTGCCAGCAGCTCCGGGACAGGGCTCAATGAGCAGTTCTTC.

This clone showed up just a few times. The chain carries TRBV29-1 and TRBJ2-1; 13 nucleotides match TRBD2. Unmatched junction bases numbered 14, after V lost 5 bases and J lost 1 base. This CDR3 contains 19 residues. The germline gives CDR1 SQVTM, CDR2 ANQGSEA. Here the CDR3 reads CSVKRESRLAGGSYNEQFF. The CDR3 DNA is TGCAGCGTTAAAAGGGAGTCGAGACTAGCGGGAGGTTCCTACAATGAGCAGTTCTTC.

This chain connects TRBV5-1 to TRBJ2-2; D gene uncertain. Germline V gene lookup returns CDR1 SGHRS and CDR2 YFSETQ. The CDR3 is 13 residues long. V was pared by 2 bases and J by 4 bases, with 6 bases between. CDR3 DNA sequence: TGCGCCAGCAGCTTTGATTTCACCGGGGAGCTGTTTTTT. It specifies CASSFDFTGELFF. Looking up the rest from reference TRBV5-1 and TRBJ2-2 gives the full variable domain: KAGVTQTPRYLIKTRGQQVTLSCSPISGHRSVSWYQQTPGQGLQFLFEYFSETQRNKGNFPGRFSGRQFSNSRSEMNVSTLELGDSALYLCASSFDFTGELFFGEGSRLTVL.

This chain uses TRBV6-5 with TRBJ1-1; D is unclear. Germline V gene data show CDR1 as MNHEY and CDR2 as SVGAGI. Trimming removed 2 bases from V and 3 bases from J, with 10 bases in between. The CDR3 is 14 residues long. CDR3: CASSYGVVDTEAFF. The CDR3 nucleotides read TGTGCCAGCAGTTACGGGGTAGTGGACACTGAAGCTTTCTTT.

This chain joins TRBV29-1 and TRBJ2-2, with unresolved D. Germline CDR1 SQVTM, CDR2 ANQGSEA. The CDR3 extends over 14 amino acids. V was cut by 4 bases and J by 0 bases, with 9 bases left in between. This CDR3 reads CSVGRAANTGELFF. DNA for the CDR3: TGCAGCGTTGGAAGGGCTGCGAACACCGGGGAGCTGTTTTTT.

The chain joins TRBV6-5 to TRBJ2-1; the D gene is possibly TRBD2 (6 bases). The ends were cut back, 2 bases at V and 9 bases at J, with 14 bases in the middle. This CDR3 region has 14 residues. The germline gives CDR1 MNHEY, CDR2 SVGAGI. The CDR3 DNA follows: TGTGCCAGCAGTTACAGCACGGGAGTAACTGAGCAGTTCTTC. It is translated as CASSYSTGVTEQFF.

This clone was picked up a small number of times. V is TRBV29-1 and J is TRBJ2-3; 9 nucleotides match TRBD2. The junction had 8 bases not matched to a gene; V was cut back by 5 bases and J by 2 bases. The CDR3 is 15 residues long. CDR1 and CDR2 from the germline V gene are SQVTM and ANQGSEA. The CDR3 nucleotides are TGCAGCGTTTTTGGGCTAGCGGGGACCACAGATACGCAGTATTTT. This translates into CSVFGLAGTTDTQYF.

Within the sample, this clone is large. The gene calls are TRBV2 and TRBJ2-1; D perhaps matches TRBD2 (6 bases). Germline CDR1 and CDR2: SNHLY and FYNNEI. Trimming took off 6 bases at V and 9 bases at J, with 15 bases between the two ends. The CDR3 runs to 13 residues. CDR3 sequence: CASSLDYTSEQFF. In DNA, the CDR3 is TGTGCCAGCAGCTTGGACTACACTAGTGAGCAGTTCTTC.

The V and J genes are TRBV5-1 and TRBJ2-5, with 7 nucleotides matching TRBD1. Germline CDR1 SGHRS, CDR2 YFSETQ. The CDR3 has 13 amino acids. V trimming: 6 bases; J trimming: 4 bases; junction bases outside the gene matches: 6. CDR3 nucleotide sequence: TGCGCCAGCAAGTTGAGACAGGGAGAGACCCAGTACTTC. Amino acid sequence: CASKLRQGETQYF. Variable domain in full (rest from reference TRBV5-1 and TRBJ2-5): KAGVTQTPRYLIKTRGQQVTLSCSPISGHRSVSWYQQTPGQGLQFLFEYFSETQRNKGNFPGRFSGRQFSNSRSEMNVSTLELGDSALYLCASKLRQGETQYFGPGTRLLVL.

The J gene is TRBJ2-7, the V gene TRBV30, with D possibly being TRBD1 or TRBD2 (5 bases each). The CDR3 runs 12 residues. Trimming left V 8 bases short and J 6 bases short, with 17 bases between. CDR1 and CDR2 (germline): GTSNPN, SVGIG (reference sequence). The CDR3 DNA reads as TGTGCCAAACGGGACCCTGGAGGCGAGCAGTACTTC. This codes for CAKRDPGGEQYF. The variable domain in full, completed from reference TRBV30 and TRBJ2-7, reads SQTIHQWPATLVQPVGSPLSLECTVEGTSNPNLYWYRQAAGRGLQLLFYSVGIGQISSEVPQNLSASRPQDRQFILSSKKLLLSDSGFYLCAKRDPGGEQYFGPGTRLTVT.

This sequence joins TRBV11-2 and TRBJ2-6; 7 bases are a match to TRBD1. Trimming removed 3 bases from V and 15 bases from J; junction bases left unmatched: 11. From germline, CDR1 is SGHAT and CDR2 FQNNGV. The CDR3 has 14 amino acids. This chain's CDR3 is CASSFQGEKVDLTF. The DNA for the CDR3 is TGTGCCAGCAGCTTCCAGGGGGAAAAGGTAGACCTGACTTTC. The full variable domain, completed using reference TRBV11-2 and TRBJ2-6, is EAGVAQSPRYKIIEKRQSVAFWCNPISGHATLYWYQQILGQGPKLLIQFQNNGVVDDSQLPKDRFSAERLKGVDSTLKIQPAKLEDSAVYLCASSFQGEKVDLTFGAGSRLTVL.

The CDR3 bases are TGTGCCAGCAGCGTGGATTTTGTGTTCGAAAACATTCAGTACTTC. It encodes CASSVDFVFENIQYF. This chain connects TRBV9 to TRBJ2-4; D gene ambiguous. The germline V gene encodes CDR1 SGDLS and CDR2 YYNGEE. V gave up 2 bases and J gave up 5 bases, with 14 bases separating them. The CDR3 contains 15 residues. The variable domain in full, with the rest retrieved from reference TRBV9 and TRBJ2-4, is DSGVTQTPKHLITATGQRVTLRCSPRSGDLSVYWYQQSLDQGLQFLIQYYNGEERAKGNILERFSAQQFPDLHSELNLSSLELGDSALYFCASSVDFVFENIQYFGAGTRLSVL.

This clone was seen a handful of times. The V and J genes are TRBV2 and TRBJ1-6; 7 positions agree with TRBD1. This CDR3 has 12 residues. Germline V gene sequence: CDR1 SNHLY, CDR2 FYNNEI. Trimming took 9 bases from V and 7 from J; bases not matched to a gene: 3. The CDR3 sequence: CARTGVNSPLHF. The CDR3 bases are TGTGCCAGAACAGGGGTGAATTCACCCCTCCACTTT.

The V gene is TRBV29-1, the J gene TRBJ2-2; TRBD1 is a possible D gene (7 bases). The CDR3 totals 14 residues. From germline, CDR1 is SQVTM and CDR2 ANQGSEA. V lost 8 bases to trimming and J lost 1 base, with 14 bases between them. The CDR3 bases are TGCAGCACGCGGGACAGCCTGAACACCGGGGAGCTGTTTTTT. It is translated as CSTRDSLNTGELFF.

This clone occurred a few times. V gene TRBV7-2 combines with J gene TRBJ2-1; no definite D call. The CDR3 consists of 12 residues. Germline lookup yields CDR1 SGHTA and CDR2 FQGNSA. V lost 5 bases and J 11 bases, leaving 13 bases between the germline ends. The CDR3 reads CASSPASGKQFF. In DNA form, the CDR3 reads TGTGCCAGCAGCCCGGCATCTGGGAAGCAGTTCTTC. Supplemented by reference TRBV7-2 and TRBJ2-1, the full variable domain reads GAGVSQSPSNKVTEKGKDVELRCDPISGHTALYWYRQSLGQGLEFLIYFQGNSAPDKSGLPSDRFSAERTGGSVSTLTIQRTQQEDSAVYLCASSPASGKQFFGPGTRLTVL.

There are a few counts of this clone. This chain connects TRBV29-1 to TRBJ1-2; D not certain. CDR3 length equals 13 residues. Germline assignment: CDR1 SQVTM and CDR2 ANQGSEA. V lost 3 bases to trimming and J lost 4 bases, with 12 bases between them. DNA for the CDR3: TGCAGCGTTGAGGCAGATCCTCGCTATGGCTACACCTTC. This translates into CSVEADPRYGYTF.

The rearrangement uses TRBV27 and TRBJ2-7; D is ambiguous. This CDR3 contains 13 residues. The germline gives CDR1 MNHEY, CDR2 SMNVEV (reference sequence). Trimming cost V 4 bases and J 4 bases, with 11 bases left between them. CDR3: CASSSSSRYEQYF. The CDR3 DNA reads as TGTGCCAGCAGTTCCTCTAGTCGGTACGAGCAGTACTTC.

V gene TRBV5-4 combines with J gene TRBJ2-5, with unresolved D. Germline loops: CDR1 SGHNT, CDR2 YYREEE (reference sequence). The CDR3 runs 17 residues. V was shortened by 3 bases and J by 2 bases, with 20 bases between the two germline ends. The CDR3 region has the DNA TGTGCCAGCAGCTCCGGGTCCTCTACTAACCCACAAGAGACCCAGTACTTC. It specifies CASSSGSSTNPQETQYF.

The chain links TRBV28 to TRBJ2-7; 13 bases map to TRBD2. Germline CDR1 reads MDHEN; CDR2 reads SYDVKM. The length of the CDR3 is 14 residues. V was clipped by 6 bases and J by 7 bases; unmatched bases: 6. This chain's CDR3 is CASSRTSGSDEQYF. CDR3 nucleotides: TGTGCCAGCAGCCGGACTAGCGGGAGTGATGAGCAGTACTTC. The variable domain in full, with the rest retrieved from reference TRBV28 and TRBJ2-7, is DVKVTQSSRYLVKRTGEKVFLECVQDMDHENMFWYRQDPGLGLRLIYFSYDVKMKEKGDIPEGYSVSREKKERFSLILESASTNQTSMYLCASSRTSGSDEQYFGPGTRLTVT.

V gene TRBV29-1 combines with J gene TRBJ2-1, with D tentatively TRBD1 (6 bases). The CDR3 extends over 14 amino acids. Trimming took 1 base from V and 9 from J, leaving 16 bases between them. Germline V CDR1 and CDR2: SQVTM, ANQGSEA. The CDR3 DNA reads TGCAGCGTTGAAGCAGGGGCGGGCAATGGTGAGCAGTTCTTC. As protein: CSVEAGAGNGEQFF.

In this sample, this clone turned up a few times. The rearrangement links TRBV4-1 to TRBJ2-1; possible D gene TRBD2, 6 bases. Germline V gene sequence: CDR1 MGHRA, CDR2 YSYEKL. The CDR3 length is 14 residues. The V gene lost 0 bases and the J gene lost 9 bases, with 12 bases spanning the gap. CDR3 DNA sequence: TGCGCCAGCAGCCAAGATGCGAGGAGGGTTGAGCAGTTCTTC. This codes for CASSQDARRVEQFF.